The 12 T cell receptor beta chains listed next were all sequenced from one sample in a study of beta chain features in type 1 diabetes. Reverse transcription of all isolated RNA meant that expressed TCRB transcripts were sequenced. Repertoires were generated with immunoSEQ multiplex PCR, while TCRdb's copy carries only in-frame clones and drops some. The repertoire holds under 550,000 clones, over 9.5% seen once, with 0.046% in the top ten. What was sequenced was naive CD4+ T cells from blood. The receptors shown here come from a woman aged 18-29 years in good health.

The V and J genes are TRBV30 and TRBJ1-1; tentatively, D is TRBD1 (5 bases). This CDR3 has 15 amino acids. Germline lookup yields CDR1 GTSNPN and CDR2 SVGIG (reference sequence). The germline V and J ends were trimmed by 0 bases and 4 bases, with 15 bases remaining between them. Here the CDR3 DNA reads TGTGCCTGGAGTGTGGCAACAGGAGCGGTCACTGAAGCTTTCTTT. Its protein product is CAWSVATGAVTEAFF.

This chain links TRBV7-9 with TRBJ2-3; 7 bases agree with TRBD2. J lost 3 bases, V lost 11 bases, and 8 bases had no gene match. From germline, CDR1 is SEHNR and CDR2 FQNEAQ (reference sequence). The CDR3 is made up of 13 amino acids. The CDR3 is CACPKRGTDTQYF. Here the CDR3 DNA reads TGTGCCTGCCCGAAGCGGGGAACAGATACGCAGTATTTT.

This clone turned up a few times. This chain uses TRBV7-8 with TRBJ2-3; maybe TRBD1 (7 bases). The germline CDR1 and CDR2 sequences are SGHVS and FQNEAQ. The CDR3 length is 17 residues. V dropped 2 bases and J dropped 2 bases, with 17 bases sitting between them. The CDR3 DNA reads TGTGCCAGCAGCTTACGGCCAGGGGGGCTTCACACAGATACGCAGTATTTT. Translation: CASSLRPGGLHTDTQYF.

This clone has just a few counts. The chain uses TRBV15 and TRBJ2-3, with TRBD2 matching 12 bases. The CDR3 has 15 amino acids. CDR1 is LNHNV and CDR2 is YYDKDF in the germline V gene (reference sequence). J lost 6 bases, V lost 1 base, and 2 bases had no gene match. CDR3 protein: CATSRGTSGADTQYF. DNA of the CDR3: TGTGCCACCAGCAGAGGGACTAGCGGGGCTGATACGCAGTATTTT.

The chain has TRBV19 and TRBJ2-4; weak D call: TRBD2 (6 bases). Germline-derived CDR1 and CDR2 are LNHDA and SQIVND (reference sequence). V lost 7 bases and J 0 bases, leaving 7 bases between the germline ends. The CDR3 spans 13 residues. The chain's CDR3 is CASMGLAKNIQYF. The DNA of the CDR3 is TGTGCCAGTATGGGACTAGCCAAAAACATTCAGTACTTC.

In DNA form, the CDR3 reads TGTGCCAGCAGCCCCAGATTTGGCTACACCTTC. Amino acids: CASSPRFGYTF. The rearrangement uses TRBV5-8 and TRBJ1-2; D gene unclear. V was trimmed by 4 bases and J by 7 bases, leaving 8 bases between them. This CDR3 comprises 11 residues. CDR1 and CDR2 from the germline V gene are SGHTS and YDEGEE.

This clone occurred a few times. The CDR3 sequence: CASSPRDKNTGELFF. The CDR3 nucleotides read TGTGCCAGCAGTCCCCGGGACAAGAACACCGGGGAGCTGTTTTTT. V is TRBV2 and J is TRBJ2-2; D may be TRBD1 (6 bases). The germline CDR1 and CDR2 sequences are SNHLY and FYNNEI. The CDR3 covers 15 residues. The V end was cut by 5 bases, the J end by 1 base, with 11 bases between.

The chain carries TRBV29-1 and TRBJ2-1; D unresolved. Trimming removed 4 bases at V and 0 bases at J, with 7 bases between. In germline, CDR1 is SQVTM, CDR2 ANQGSEA. This CDR3 is 13 amino acids long. The CDR3 protein is CSVAIDSYNEQFF. Written as DNA, the CDR3 is TGCAGCGTTGCTATTGACTCCTACAATGAGCAGTTCTTC.

This rearrangement joins TRBV4-1 to TRBJ1-1; weak D call: TRBD1 (5 bases). Trimming stripped 5 bases from V and 2 bases from J, with 9 bases between. In germline, CDR1 is MGHRA, CDR2 YSYEKL. The CDR3 covers 13 residues. The CDR3 nucleotides are TGCGCCAGCAGCAAACAGGCCAACACTGAAGCTTTCTTT. Residues: CASSKQANTEAFF.

The rearrangement uses TRBV14 and TRBJ2-4; D might be TRBD2 (6 bases). The CDR3 totals 16 residues. CDR1 and CDR2 (germline): SGHDN, FVKESK. V dropped 3 bases and J dropped 10 bases, with 22 bases sitting between them. The CDR3 region has the DNA TGTGCCAGCAGCCATTCGGGACTTCTACCCCCTGGGATTCAGTACTTC. Its translation is CASSHSGLLPPGIQYF.

This chain uses TRBV7-3 with TRBJ2-1; D is perhaps TRBD2 (5 bases). The V end lost 5 bases, the J end lost 1 base, and 15 bases lay between the germline ends. Germline-derived CDR1 and CDR2 are SGHTA and FQGTGA. The CDR3 totals 16 residues. CDR3 residues: CASSQTRTLSYNEQFF. CDR3 nucleotide sequence: TGTGCCAGCAGCCAGACCCGGACTCTTTCCTACAATGAGCAGTTCTTC.

This clone was counted a few times. V gene TRBV7-9 combines with J gene TRBJ2-2, with D maybe TRBD1 (5 bases). From germline, CDR1 is SEHNR and CDR2 FQNEAQ (reference sequence). V gave up 4 bases and J gave up 4 bases, with 16 bases separating them. This CDR3 spans 16 amino acids. The CDR3 loop is CASSSVGAAATGELFF. The CDR3 DNA reads TGTGCCAGCAGCTCCGTAGGGGCAGCCGCCACCGGGGAGCTGTTTTTT.